These 5 T cell receptor beta chains share one sample of origin, sequenced in a study of molecular identifiers for immune sequencing clone quantification. TCRdb reanalysed the PCR reads using MiXCR and keeps one entry per CDR3 protein. Among about 630,000 distinct CDR3 sequences listed, 25% were seen once. Sequencing was carried out using naive CD8+ T cells from blood, with Jurkat cell RNA spiked in. Sample subset: FACS-sorted CD8+CD4-CCR7+CD45RA+ naive T cells. The receptors here all came from a human donor in good health. Some libraries in this study had Jurkat cell RNA spiked in.

Of note for this clonotype: Germline is not matched at one junction end, which may reflect a read error. J is TRBJ2-1 and V is TRBV6-2 or TRBV6-3; no reliable D call. Germline CDR1 MNHEY, CDR2 SVGEGT. The CDR3 has 13 residues. CDR3 sequence: CACSYRLDNEQFF. CDR3 in DNA: TGTGCCTGCAGCTACAGACTTGACAATGAGCAGTTCTTC.

Many counts were recorded for this clonotype. This chain uses TRBV4-2 with TRBJ1-5, with D unresolved. This CDR3 is built from 15 residues. Germline CDR1 LGHNA, CDR2 YNFKEQ. The V end was cut by 0 bases, the J end by 6 bases, with 12 bases between. The CDR3 region is CASSQEYPTGQPQHF. DNA for the CDR3: TGTGCCAGCAGCCAAGAGTACCCCACCGGTCAGCCCCAGCATTTT.

In this sample, this clonotype turned up a few times. The chain employs TRBV5-1 and TRBJ2-3; 8 bases map to TRBD2. V shed 4 bases, J shed 6 bases, and the junction held 19 bases outside the gene matches. CDR1 and CDR2 (germline): SGHRS, YFSETQ. The CDR3 loop spans 18 amino acids. In DNA, the CDR3 is TGCGCCAGCAGCCGGGGTGTCCACGTCCTAGCGGGCGTGGATACGCAGTATTTT. Its protein product is CASSRGVHVLAGVDTQYF.

This clonotype was seen repeatedly, ten times or more. This rearrangement joins TRBV28 to TRBJ1-6; D not certain. The V gene lost 5 bases and the J gene lost 15 bases, with 8 bases spanning the gap. The CDR3 is 10 residues long. Germline CDR1 and CDR2: MDHEN and SYDVKM. In DNA, the CDR3 is TGTGCCAGCAGTCGCGGCCTCCTCCACTTT. Translating it yields CASSRGLLHF.

This clonotype was found once. A read error may be the cause here, since a much bigger clone is one base away. V gene TRBV12-3 or TRBV12-4 combines with J gene TRBJ2-7, with 8 positions matching TRBD1. J lost 8 bases, V lost 5 bases, and 5 bases had no gene match. The CDR3 is 12 amino acids. The CDR3: CASSRTGRQQYF. Written as DNA, the CDR3 is TGTGCCAGCAGTCGGACAGGGAGGCAGCAGTACTTC.